The 25 T cell receptor beta chains listed next were all sequenced from one sample in a study of CD8+ T cells in alopecia areata. Treatment meaning: oral pan-JAK inhibitor, 5-10 mg twice daily. Reverse transcribed after extraction, RNA yielded cDNA as the sequencing template. Here immunoSEQ multiplex PCR was the method, and the copy in TCRdb shows in-frame clones only, minus some. The table lists about 250,000 clones, approximately 60% of them singletons, with about 0.88% in the top ten. The specimen comprised CD4+ T cells sorted from blood, sampled around week 54, from a patient treated with tofacitinib. These receptors originate from a human donor with alopecia areata.

This clone showed up just a few times. The CDR3 sequence is CASSQDRSGADSGANVLTF. CDR3 sequence (DNA): TGCGCCAGCAGCCAAGATCGGTCCGGGGCCGACTCTGGGGCCAACGTCCTGACTTTC. The rearrangement uses TRBV4-1 and TRBJ2-6; either TRBD1 or TRBD2 may supply D (5 bases each). Looked up from germline, CDR1 is MGHRA and CDR2 is YSYEKL. CDR3 length: 19 amino acids. Trimming shortened V by 0 bases and J by 0 bases, and 15 bases separated the two germline ends.

CDR3 coding DNA: TGTGCCAGCAGCCAAGTCCGCGGGGGGCCTACAGATACGCAGTATTTT. This sequence encodes CASSQVRGGPTDTQYF. The gene calls are TRBV4-2 and TRBJ2-3; the match to TRBD2 covers 8 bases. Losses at the gene ends were 1 base for V and 3 bases for J; bases not matched to a gene: 6. This CDR3 contains 16 residues. The germline CDR1 and CDR2 sequences are LGHNA and YNFKEQ.

In this sample, this clone turned up a few times. This chain links TRBV29-1 with TRBJ1-1; weak D call: TRBD1 (5 bases). Trimming removed 4 bases from V and 0 bases from J, with 9 bases in between. CDR3 length equals 13 residues. Per germline, CDR1 SQVTM and CDR2 ANQGSEA. The CDR3 reads CSVGGRVNTEAFF. The CDR3 region has the DNA TGCAGCGTTGGGGGGAGGGTGAACACTGAAGCTTTCTTT.

This clone has more than one count but fewer than ten. The chain uses TRBV4-1 and TRBJ2-5, with unresolved D. Trimming left V 5 bases short and J 10 bases short, with 17 bases between. The CDR3 covers 13 residues. Germline V gives CDR1 MGHRA, CDR2 YSYEKL. In DNA form, the CDR3 reads TGCGCCAGCAGCGTACCTTTCGTGTCGTACCAGTACTTC. It codes for CASSVPFVSYQYF.

The chain is built from TRBV5-6 and TRBJ1-2; no clear D gene. Germline V gene lookup returns CDR1 SGHDT and CDR2 YYEEEE. Trimming stripped 7 bases from V and 4 bases from J, with 11 bases between. The CDR3 spans 12 residues. The CDR3 region is CASLGDPYGYTF. Written as DNA, the CDR3 is TGTGCCAGCCTCGGGGATCCCTATGGCTACACCTTC.

Notes on this clone: An end of the junction differs from the germline gene, which may be a read error. The chain is built from TRBV7-2 and TRBJ1-5, with 9 bases matching TRBD1. Germline V gene sequence: CDR1 SGHTA, CDR2 FQGNSA. The CDR3 has 17 residues. The CDR3 DNA reads as TGCGCCAGCAGCCCTCAACCCGGACAGGGGAGTAATCAGCCCCAGCATTTT. Translated, it gives CASSPQPGQGSNQPQHF.

Remarks on this clone: This specimen includes other DNA sequences encoding the same CDR3. The V call is TRBV30, the J call TRBJ1-1; D remains ambiguous. Germline V gene sequence: CDR1 GTSNPN, CDR2 SVGIG (reference sequence). V shed 4 bases and J shed 0 bases, with 9 bases lying between them. CDR3 length: 13 residues. CDR3 amino acids: CAWTGQMNTEAFF. The CDR3 DNA follows: TGTGCCTGGACGGGCCAGATGAACACTGAAGCTTTCTTT. The full variable domain, its missing parts supplied by reference TRBV30 and TRBJ1-1, is SQTIHQWPATLVQPVGSPLSLECTVEGTSNPNLYWYRQAAGRGLQLLFYSVGIGQISSEVPQNLSASRPQDRQFILSSKKLLLSDSGFYLCAWTGQMNTEAFFGQGTRLTVV.

In its sample, this clone was seen a few times. The chain couples TRBV19 to TRBJ2-7, with D uncertain. The germline CDR1 and CDR2 sequences are LNHDA and SQIVND (reference sequence). With 5 bases removed from V and 6 bases from J, the gap between germline ends came to 11 bases. The CDR3 length is 12 residues. DNA for the CDR3: TGTGCCAGTAGTTCGGAAGGGCGCGAGCAGTACTTC. Translated, it gives CASSSEGREQYF.

The rearrangement joins TRBV6-5 to TRBJ1-2; TRBD1 might be the D (6 bases). Germline V lookup: CDR1 MNHEY, CDR2 SVGAGI. V was cut by 10 bases and J by 4 bases, with 10 bases left in between. There are 11 residues in the CDR3. The CDR3 nucleotides read TGTGCCATCGGACAGATCTATGGCTACACCTTC. Translation: CAIGQIYGYTF.

The rearrangement joins TRBV11-2 to TRBJ2-3; TRBD2 is a possible D gene (5 bases). Germline V gene sequence: CDR1 SGHAT, CDR2 FQNNGV. Trimming shortened V by 3 bases and J by 11 bases, and 15 bases separated the two germline ends. This CDR3 is built from 13 residues. The CDR3 spells CASSFIDYPKQYF. CDR3 nucleotide sequence: TGTGCCAGCAGCTTCATCGACTACCCCAAGCAGTATTTT. Combining the CDR3 with reference TRBV11-2 and TRBJ2-3 gives the whole variable domain EAGVAQSPRYKIIEKRQSVAFWCNPISGHATLYWYQQILGQGPKLLIQFQNNGVVDDSQLPKDRFSAERLKGVDSTLKIQPAKLEDSAVYLCASSFIDYPKQYFGPGTRLTVL.

The gene calls are TRBV5-1 and TRBJ2-5, with 8 positions matching TRBD2. Trimming cost V 1 base and J 2 bases; bases outside gene matches: 4. Germline lookup yields CDR1 SGHRS and CDR2 YFSETQ. The CDR3 consists of 15 residues. CDR3 bases: TGCGCCAGCAGCTTGTATGCGGGGGGACAAGAGACCCAGTACTTC. As protein: CASSLYAGGQETQYF. The full variable domain, completed using reference TRBV5-1 and TRBJ2-5, is KAGVTQTPRYLIKTRGQQVTLSCSPISGHRSVSWYQQTPGQGLQFLFEYFSETQRNKGNFPGRFSGRQFSNSRSEMNVSTLELGDSALYLCASSLYAGGQETQYFGPGTRLLVL.

This rearrangement joins TRBV30 to TRBJ2-5; a weak D match, TRBD2 (5 bases). The length of the CDR3 is 14 residues. V lost 0 bases to trimming and J lost 4 bases, with 12 bases between them. Germline V lookup: CDR1 GTSNPN, CDR2 SVGIG (reference sequence). The CDR3 spells CAWSVMRARETQYF. The CDR3 DNA is TGTGCCTGGAGTGTGATGCGGGCACGAGAGACCCAGTACTTC. Full variable domain (rest looked up from reference TRBV30 and TRBJ2-5): SQTIHQWPATLVQPVGSPLSLECTVEGTSNPNLYWYRQAAGRGLQLLFYSVGIGQISSEVPQNLSASRPQDRQFILSSKKLLLSDSGFYLCAWSVMRARETQYFGPGTRLLVL.

This clone was detected only a few times. This chain joins TRBV29-1 and TRBJ1-5, with TRBD1 identical over 9 bases. The CDR3 spans 12 residues. Germline CDR1 reads SQVTM; CDR2 reads ANQGSEA. V trimming: 3 bases; J trimming: 7 bases; junction bases outside the gene matches: 1. The CDR3 region is CSVEGQGQPQHF. Here the CDR3 DNA reads TGCAGCGTTGAGGGACAGGGCCAGCCCCAGCATTTT.

This clone was observed a few times. This chain joins TRBV7-2 and TRBJ2-3, with 7 bases aligning to TRBD1. CDR3 length: 13 residues. Germline loops: CDR1 SGHTA, CDR2 FQGNSA. The V segment lost 5 bases and the J segment 5 bases; nucleotides outside the gene matches: 4. CDR3 sequence reads: CASSKNRGDTQYF. The DNA for the CDR3 is TGTGCCAGCAGCAAAAACAGGGGAGATACGCAGTATTTT.

J is TRBJ2-3 and V is TRBV9; 7 positions agree with TRBD1. Germline V gene sequence: CDR1 SGDLS, CDR2 YYNGEE. This CDR3 has 15 residues. V trimming: 0 bases; J trimming: 2 bases; junction bases outside the gene matches: 3. The CDR3 spells CASSVDRGYTDTQYF. For the CDR3, the DNA is TGTGCCAGCAGCGTAGACAGGGGCTACACAGATACGCAGTATTTT.

The chain has TRBV29-1 and TRBJ1-2; D is ambiguous. With 1 base removed from V and 8 bases from J, the gap between germline ends came to 14 bases. The CDR3 loop spans 13 amino acids. Germline lookup yields CDR1 SQVTM and CDR2 ANQGSEA. For the CDR3, the DNA is TGCAGCGTTGAAGGGCAGCTCGGGTCCGGCTACACCTTC. It encodes CSVEGQLGSGYTF.

The rearrangement joins TRBV6-1 to TRBJ2-7; D unclear. Germline-derived CDR1 and CDR2 are MNHNS and SASEGT. V was shortened by 2 bases and J by 2 bases, with 10 bases between the two germline ends. The CDR3 has 14 amino acids. CDR3 coding DNA: TGTGCCAGCAGTGAATCGGGCTCCACCTACGAGCAGTACTTC. It yields the protein CASSESGSTYEQYF.

The chain recombines TRBV12-5 with TRBJ2-2; 9 bases align to TRBD1. CDR1 is LGHNT and CDR2 is FRNRAP in the germline V gene. The junction had 4 bases not matched to a gene; V was cut back by 5 bases and J by 6 bases. The CDR3 runs 14 residues. The CDR3 coding sequence is TGTGCTAGTGGTCAGGACAGGGGAGCCGGGGAGCTGTTTTTT. Its protein is CASGQDRGAGELFF.

The V gene is TRBV29-1, the J gene TRBJ2-7; 7 bases align to TRBD1. The CDR3 consists of 11 residues. CDR1 is SQVTM and CDR2 is ANQGSEA in the germline V gene. Losses at the gene ends were 1 base for V and 12 bases for J; bases not matched to a gene: 6. The CDR3 sequence is CSVEGADRRYF. The DNA for the CDR3 is TGCAGCGTTGAAGGTGCGGACAGGCGGTACTTC.

Only a few counts were recorded for this clone. The rearrangement links TRBV4-3 to TRBJ2-7, with a weak D call TRBD1 (5 bases). Trimming cost V 0 bases and J 7 bases, with 7 bases left between them. The germline CDR1 and CDR2 sequences are LGHNA and YSLEER. The CDR3 totals 12 residues. The CDR3 loop reads CASSQDRGEQYF. The DNA for the CDR3 is TGCGCCAGCAGCCAAGATAGGGGTGAGCAGTACTTC.

The chain uses TRBV9 and TRBJ2-3, with 8 bases that match TRBD2. The germline gives CDR1 SGDLS, CDR2 YYNGEE. CDR3 length: 15 residues. J lost 6 bases, V lost 1 base, and 7 bases had no gene match. The CDR3 bases are TGTGCCAGCAGCGTATTAACTAGCGGTTCGGATACGCAGTATTTT. Amino acids: CASSVLTSGSDTQYF.

This clone is a singleton in its sample. The J gene is TRBJ2-7, the V gene TRBV2, with D maybe TRBD1 (5 bases). Trimming removed 5 bases at V and 2 bases at J, with 10 bases between. The CDR3 totals 13 residues. The V gene's germline CDR1 is SNHLY and CDR2 FYNNEI. The CDR3 reads CASSSDSPYEQYF. For the CDR3, the DNA is TGTGCCAGCAGTAGTGACAGTCCCTACGAGCAGTACTTC.

This clone was seen a few times. The chain employs TRBV29-1 and TRBJ2-7; D unresolved. Deletions cut 4 bases from V and 3 bases from J, with 7 bases between. The CDR3 is 11 amino acids. CDR1 is SQVTM and CDR2 is ANQGSEA in the germline V gene. The CDR3 loop reads CSVVDGYEQYF. CDR3 DNA sequence: TGCAGCGTTGTGGACGGCTACGAGCAGTACTTC.

The table lists this clone with a few counts. The V call is TRBV5-1, the J call TRBJ1-5; possibly TRBD1 for D (6 bases). Germline assignment: CDR1 SGHRS and CDR2 YFSETQ. CDR3 length: 16 amino acids. V lost 2 bases, J lost 4 bases, and 16 bases lay in between. CDR3 sequence reads: CASSFWGLEGNQPQHF. The CDR3 region has the DNA TGCGCCAGCAGCTTCTGGGGGCTAGAGGGTAATCAGCCCCAGCATTTT.

The CDR3: CSVIPQETQYF. CDR3 DNA: TGCAGCGTTATACCCCAAGAGACCCAGTACTTC. This chain uses TRBV29-1 with TRBJ2-5; D call uncertain. This CDR3 has 11 residues. CDR1 SQVTM and CDR2 ANQGSEA come from the germline V gene. V was cut by 5 bases and J by 1 base, with 5 bases left in between. Using reference TRBV29-1 and TRBJ2-5 for the parts outside the CDR3, the full variable domain is SAVISQKPSRDICQRGTSLTIQCQVDSQVTMMFWYRQQPGQSLTLIATANQGSEATYESGFVIDKFPISRPNLTFSTLTVSNMSPEDSSIYLCSVIPQETQYFGPGTRLLVL.